The 22 T cell receptor beta chains given below trace back to one sample, sequenced in a study of cytomegalovirus exposure and HLA in healthy donors. The PCR employed 60 Vbeta primers together with 13 Jbeta primers. The method was immunoSEQ multiplex PCR; TCRdb's version includes in-frame clones alone and lacks a portion of them. Altogether about 120,000 clones are present, 75% to 90% being singletons, with the ten largest covering 2% to 2.5%. Sequencing input: PBMCs. The receptors shown here come from a young man in good health and CMV-seronegative.

The chain is built from TRBV4-1 and TRBJ2-7; 8 bases align to TRBD1. Trimming removed 3 bases from V and 9 bases from J; junction bases left unmatched: 7. The CDR3 has 13 amino acids. The germline gives CDR1 MGHRA, CDR2 YSYEKL. The CDR3 DNA is TGCGCCAGCAGCCAGGCGCGACAGGGGCGGCAGTACTTC. Residues: CASSQARQGRQYF.

This rearrangement joins TRBV9 to TRBJ1-3, with 10 bases fitting TRBD1. The CDR3 has 13 residues. CDR1 SGDLS and CDR2 YYNGEE come from the germline V gene. With V trimmed by 4 bases and J by 8 bases, 3 bases remained unmatched. This CDR3 reads CASSTGQGYTIYF. The CDR3 nucleotides are TGTGCCAGCAGCACGGGACAGGGGTACACCATATATTTT.

This clone turned up a few times. This chain uses TRBV6-5 with TRBJ2-7; tentatively, D is TRBD1 (6 bases). CDR3 length equals 13 residues. Germline CDR1 MNHEY, CDR2 SVGAGI. The V end was cut by 6 bases, the J end by 2 bases, with 11 bases between. This CDR3 is CASRGKGAYEQYF. DNA for the CDR3: TGTGCCAGCAGAGGTAAGGGGGCCTACGAGCAGTACTTC.

This clone is a singleton in its sample. This sequence joins TRBV5-4 and TRBJ2-2; the D gene is possibly TRBD2 (6 bases). Germline-derived CDR1 and CDR2 are SGHNT and YYREEE (reference sequence). The CDR3 is 15 residues long. V lost 2 bases and J 2 bases, leaving 10 bases between the germline ends. CDR3 in amino acids: CASSFRDSNTGELFF. The CDR3 DNA sequence: TGTGCCAGCAGCTTCCGGGACTCCAACACCGGGGAGCTGTTTTTT.

The V call is TRBV4-1, the J call TRBJ2-3; a weak D match, TRBD1 (5 bases). Trimming shortened V by 1 base and J by 3 bases, and 14 bases separated the two germline ends. This CDR3 contains 16 residues. Germline lookup yields CDR1 MGHRA and CDR2 YSYEKL. CDR3 nucleotides: TGCGCCAGCAGCCAAGTACTCCAGGGTAGAACAGATACGCAGTATTTT. It codes for CASSQVLQGRTDTQYF.

This chain joins TRBV5-1 and TRBJ2-1, with TRBD2 matching over 8 bases. The V and J ends lost 3 bases and 4 bases, in that order; junction bases with no gene match: 6. Germline V gene data show CDR1 as SGHRS and CDR2 as YFSETQ. This CDR3 region has 15 residues. In nucleotides, the CDR3 is TGCGCCAGCAGCTCCAACAGCGGGGGATACAATGAGCAGTTCTTC. This encodes CASSSNSGGYNEQFF.

The J gene is TRBJ1-4, the V gene TRBV27, with D tentatively TRBD1 (5 bases). V lost 0 bases and J 14 bases, leaving 22 bases between the germline ends. The CDR3 consists of 16 residues. Germline V gene sequence: CDR1 MNHEY, CDR2 SMNVEV (reference sequence). CDR3 sequence (DNA): TGTGCCAGCAGTTTATCCCCTCTCCGGGAGGGGCACATTCTGTTTTTT. This codes for CASSLSPLREGHILFF.

The chain carries TRBV6-5 and TRBJ1-2; 9 nucleotides align to TRBD1. The trim removed 8 bases at V and 7 bases at J, leaving 5 bases unmatched. The CDR3 loop spans 12 amino acids. Germline CDR1 MNHEY, CDR2 SVGAGI. The chain's CDR3 is CASRQGEIGYTF. CDR3 sequence (DNA): TGTGCCAGCCGACAGGGGGAGATTGGCTACACCTTC.

A few counts support this clone. The V call is TRBV6-1, the J call TRBJ2-7, with a weak D call TRBD1 (6 bases). The CDR3 runs to 13 residues. V was pared by 10 bases and J by 3 bases, with 16 bases between. The V gene's germline CDR1 is MNHNS and CDR2 SASEGT. The CDR3 sequence is CATYGTRIYEQYF. The CDR3 DNA sequence: TGTGCCACCTACGGGACAAGGATCTACGAGCAGTACTTC.

The chain links TRBV2 to TRBJ2-5; TRBD2 matches at 7 bases. The CDR3 consists of 15 residues. In germline, CDR1 is SNHLY, CDR2 FYNNEI. J was trimmed by 2 bases and V by 0 bases; bases with no gene match: 3. The CDR3 DNA reads as TGTGCCAGCAGTGAAGCGGGGGGGGGTCAAGAGACCCAGTACTTC. This encodes CASSEAGGGQETQYF.

Remarks on this clone: One end of the junction does not line up with germline, which may come from a read error. CDR3 nucleotide sequence: TGTTCCAGCAGCTTCGAGGGATCGAACACTGAAGCTTTCTTT. Translation: CSSSFEGSNTEAFF. This chain connects TRBV7-9 to TRBJ1-1, with D unclear. Germline V gives CDR1 SEHNR, CDR2 FQNEAQ (reference sequence). The CDR3 contains 14 residues. Full variable domain (rest looked up from reference TRBV7-9 and TRBJ1-1): DTGVSQNPRHKITKRGQNVTFRCDPISEHNRLYWYRQTLGQGPEFLTYFQNEAQLEKSRLLSDRFSAERPKGSFSTLEIQRTEQGDSAMYLCSSSFEGSNTEAFFGQGTRLTVV.

This clone has just one count. The CDR3 does not close with the conserved phenylalanine or tryptophan, likely indicating a read error. The limits of the CDR3 on the DNA are not certain, so only TCRdb's listed CDR3 is given. The V gene is TRBV28, the J gene TRBJ1-1; the DNA was not compared with TRBD1, the D call given in the table. Germline loops: CDR1 MDHEN, CDR2 SYDVKM. The CDR3 length is 13 residues, termini included. CDR3 residues: CASSLRLGQGASC.

The chain uses TRBV27 and TRBJ2-6, with D perhaps matching TRBD2 (5 bases). Trimming stripped 5 bases from V and 1 base from J, with 15 bases between. The CDR3 covers 17 residues. Germline V CDR1 and CDR2: MNHEY, SMNVEV (reference sequence). The CDR3 sequence is CASSRRQDLSGANVLTF. CDR3 nucleotides: TGTGCCAGCAGTCGGAGGCAGGACTTGTCTGGGGCCAACGTCCTGACTTTC.

The chain recombines TRBV25-1 with TRBJ2-5; a weak D match, TRBD2 (5 bases). This CDR3 has 15 amino acids. Looked up from germline, CDR1 is MGHDK and CDR2 is SYGVNS. Trimming removed 3 bases at V and 5 bases at J, with 16 bases between. The CDR3 sequence is CASSDLARGLETQYF. The DNA for the CDR3 is TGTGCCAGCAGTGATCTCGCGAGAGGGCTGGAGACCCAGTACTTC.

The chain couples TRBV5-1 to TRBJ2-7; 9 bases align to TRBD2. This CDR3 has 15 amino acids. Per germline, CDR1 SGHRS and CDR2 YFSETQ. V lost 4 bases, J lost 0 bases, and 5 bases stayed unmatched. The CDR3, as DNA: TGCGCCAGCAGCCAAGAGCGGGGGGCCTCCTACGAGCAGTACTTC. This gives the protein CASSQERGASYEQYF.

This rearrangement joins TRBV19 to TRBJ2-1; the D gene is possibly TRBD2 (7 bases). Germline V gives CDR1 LNHDA, CDR2 SQIVND (reference sequence). With 2 bases removed from V and 6 bases from J, the gap between germline ends came to 8 bases. This CDR3 comprises 13 residues. Here the CDR3 DNA reads TGTGCCAGTAGTATAAGGGGGGGCAATGAGCAGTTCTTC. Translation: CASSIRGGNEQFF.

The chain is built from TRBV5-4 and TRBJ2-3; 9 nucleotides align to TRBD1. V dropped 9 bases and J dropped 2; count of bases not matched to a gene: 7. Germline CDR1 is SGHNT and CDR2 is YYREEE (reference sequence). The CDR3 has 14 amino acids. The CDR3 DNA sequence: TGTGCCACCAAGACAGGGGGTAACACAGATACGCAGTATTTT. Its protein is CATKTGGNTDTQYF.

The gene calls are TRBV21-1 and TRBJ2-1; the DNA was not used to check the table's D call, TRBD1. TRBV21-1 is recorded as a pseudogene. CDR3 size: 15 residues. As DNA, the CDR3 is TGTGCCAGCAGCCCCCCAGGGAAAATCCCTCCACAGCAGTTCTTC. Translating gives CASSPPGKIPPQQFF.

CDR3 protein: CASSTHRGLRAYEQYF. DNA for the CDR3: TGTGCCAGCAGCACCCACAGGGGGCTACGAGCCTACGAGCAGTACTTC. The rearrangement uses TRBV11-2 and TRBJ2-7; 9 nucleotides agree with TRBD1. CDR1 and CDR2 from the germline V gene are SGHAT and FQNNGV. V shed 5 bases and J 2 bases; nucleotides not matched to a gene: 10. The CDR3 spans 16 residues.

This clone occurred a few times. The rearrangement joins TRBV19 to TRBJ2-3; TRBD1 matches 7 bases. There are 14 residues in the CDR3. V trimming: 5 bases; J trimming: 4 bases; junction bases outside the gene matches: 6. Looked up from germline, CDR1 is LNHDA and CDR2 is SQIVND (reference sequence). CDR3 amino acids: CASSPRTGPDTQYF. The CDR3 coding sequence is TGTGCCAGTAGTCCCCGGACAGGTCCAGATACGCAGTATTTT.

The chain combines TRBV5-1 with TRBJ1-1; D is possibly TRBD1 (5 bases). CDR1 and CDR2 from the germline V gene are SGHRS and YFSETQ. The V and J ends lost 4 bases and 5 bases respectively, with 15 bases between them. The CDR3 runs 14 residues. As DNA, the CDR3 is TGCGCCAGCAGCCCCGGGGGGGGAGTAACTGAAGCTTTCTTT. Amino acid sequence: CASSPGGGVTEAFF.

The J gene is TRBJ1-5, the V gene TRBV30; weak D call: TRBD1 (5 bases). The CDR3 length is 16 residues. The V gene lost 2 bases and the J gene lost 2 bases, with 16 bases spanning the gap. The germline V gene encodes CDR1 GTSNPN and CDR2 SVGIG (reference sequence). CDR3 sequence (DNA): TGTGCCTGGAGTTTTCGCCATCTAGGGGGCAATCAGCCCCAGCATTTT. This encodes CAWSFRHLGGNQPQHF.